These T cell receptor beta chains were read from a single sample in a study of blood T cell repertoires in COVID-19. Sequenced by immunoSEQ multiplex PCR; TCRdb stores in-frame clones only, minus some. In the table there are about 440,000 clones, 75% to 90% of which are singletons. Sequenced material: peripheral blood. All receptors derive from a woman under 40 with acute or convalescent COVID-19. The CDR3 runs from the conserved cysteine through the conserved F or W. The order of the fields is J gene, V gene, clone size, CDR3 length, D gene, CDR3 DNA, CDR3 protein. D genes are given only for firm matches. Only some rows state a clone size, as once, few, many or a class for expanded clones.

TRBJ2-5	TRBV7-9	NA	18	NA	TGTGCCAGCAGCTTAGCTGGTTCTCGTCTAGCGACGTTAGAGACCCAGTACTTC	CASSLAGSRLATLETQYF
TRBJ1-1	TRBV5-1	NA	13	TRBD1	TGCGCCAGCAGCGTAGACAGGGGCGCTGAAGCTTTCTTT	CASSVDRGAEAFF
TRBJ1-4	TRBV5-5	NA	16	NA	TGTGCCAGCAGCATTTACGGGACTTCGGAGGCCGTAAAACTGTTTTTT	CASSIYGTSEAVKLFF
TRBJ2-2	TRBV7-9	NA	12	NA	TGTGCCAGCAGCTCTTCGGGCGGGGAGCTGTTTTTT	CASSSSGGELFF
TRBJ2-3	TRBV9	once	15	TRBD2	TGTGCCAGCAGCCCTGAGGGACTAGCTTCGGATACGCAGTATTTT	CASSPEGLASDTQYF
TRBJ2-1	TRBV19	NA	12	NA	TGTGCCAGTATCGGCTCCTACAATGAGCAGTTCTTC	CASIGSYNEQFF
TRBJ2-7	TRBV6-1	once	14	TRBD2	TGTGCCAGCAGTGAACATGGGAGGGGTTACGAGCAGTACTTC	CASSEHGRGYEQYF
TRBJ1-3	TRBV7-2	NA	12	TRBD1	TGTGCCAGCAGCGAACAGGGGAACACCATATATTTT	CASSEQGNTIYF
TRBJ2-7	TRBV6-5	NA	13	NA	TGTGCCAGCTCTTGGGGCACCTCCTACGAGCAGTACTTC	CASSWGTSYEQYF
TRBJ1-5	TRBV6-4	NA	15	NA	TGTGCCAGCAGTGAGATTTTCCACAGATCCCAGCCCCAGCATTTT	CASSEIFHRSQPQHF
TRBJ1-1	TRBV30	NA	14	NA	TGTGCCTCTTTCCTACCAGGGTCTTGGACTGAAGCTTTCTTT	CASFLPGSWTEAFF
TRBJ2-1	TRBV10-1	NA	12	NA	TGCGCCAGCAGTGACCGGCTAGCAGAGCAGTTCTTC	CASSDRLAEQFF
TRBJ1-6	TRBV4-1	NA	16	TRBD1	TGCGCCAGCAGCCAAGATTTGACAGGGGGCAAGTCACCCCTCCACTTT	CASSQDLTGGKSPLHF
TRBJ2-3	TRBV24-1	NA	15	NA	TGTGCCACCAGTGATTTGAACAGTCCCACAGATACGCAGTATTTT	CATSDLNSPTDTQYF
TRBJ2-5	TRBV24-1	once	17	TRBD2	TGTGCCACCAGTGAGCCCCGACTAGCGGGGGGGTCAGAGACCCAGTACTTC	CATSEPRLAGGSETQYF
TRBJ2-7	TRBV6-5	NA	12	NA	TGTGCCAGCAGTTCCTGGGCTGAGGAGCAGTACTTC	CASSSWAEEQYF
TRBJ1-5	TRBV4-1	NA	14	NA	TGCGCCAGCAGCCAAGTGCAGGGAAATCAGCCCCAGCATTTT	CASSQVQGNQPQHF
TRBJ2-3	TRBV3-1/TRBV3-2	NA	12	NA	TGTGCCAGCAGCCAAGAAGAGGATACGCAGTATTTT	CASSQEEDTQYF
TRBJ2-3	TRBV3-1/TRBV3-2	NA	18	NA	TGTGCCAGCAGCCAAGATCTCCCGGGGGGCGGGAGCACAGATACGCAGTATTTT	CASSQDLPGGGSTDTQYF
TRBJ1-1	TRBV5-4	NA	15	NA	TGTGCCAGCAGCCTCACGGACACCCAGAACACTGAAGCTTTCTTT	CASSLTDTQNTEAFF
TRBJ1-4	TRBV5-5	NA	14	TRBD1	TGTGCCAGCAGCCTGGGACAGGGCGAGGGAAAACTGTTTTTT	CASSLGQGEGKLFF
TRBJ1-1	TRBV6-6	once	17	TRBD1	TGTGCCAGCAGTCACACCGGGACAGGGGTCGGGAACACTGAAGCTTTCTTT	CASSHTGTGVGNTEAFF
TRBJ1-2	TRBV25-1	NA	13	NA	TGTGCCAGCAGTGGTGGACAGCTCTATGGCTACACCTTC	CASSGGQLYGYTF
TRBJ2-1	TRBV2	NA	16	NA	TGTGCCAGCACCTACTGGAGGGGTAACTACTACAATGAGCAGTTCTTC	CASTYWRGNYYNEQFF
TRBJ2-7	TRBV6-1	NA	14	TRBD1	TGTGCCAGCAGCGAAGTAGACAGGGAATACGAGCAGTACTTC	CASSEVDREYEQYF
TRBJ1-5	TRBV11-2	NA	15	NA	TGTGCCAGCAGCTTAGGTGCAGGGGGCAATCAGCCCCAGCATTTT	CASSLGAGGNQPQHF